This T cell receptor beta chain was obtained from a study of T cell repertoires in ileal Crohn's disease (dated by TCRdb to about 2019). For context, the study as a whole: At the time of surgery, around a third of patients were active smokers, and the median duration of disease was roughly eight years. Every patient underwent surgery because of a complication, which was stricturing disease in around 61% and penetrating disease in about 39%. Postoperative therapy was given to about half of the patients, with thiopurines administered to under 13 patients and anti-TNF agents administered to under 20 patients. M0 samples were biopsies from the inflamed portion of the ileum in the surgical resection specimen. Five hundred nanograms of biopsy DNA per sample were submitted for commercial TCRB immunosequencing. The TCR repertoire was analysed in about 60 patients with Crohn's disease drawn from a prospective multicentre cohort. The study was conducted in parallel with a multicentre cohort that was designed to identify predictors of early endoscopic recurrence following ileocolonic resection. Endoscopic postoperative recurrence was defined as a Rutgeerts score above i0. A total of around 150 mucosal samples from approximately 60 patients were sequenced, with samples obtained at several locations on the surgical specimen and at postoperative endoscopy.

Overall study outcomes, separate from this receptor: Mucosal CD4 and CD8 T cells were sorted and sequenced only in a subgroup of patients, the size of which was not stated. Compared with CD4 T cells, sorted CD8 T cells held more high-frequency clones, which suggests that the mucosal expansions were mostly CD8. A significantly higher proportion of clonal expansions was observed in active smokers at surgery than in non-smokers (approximately 28% vs 17%, p=0.02). Higher high-frequency clone percentages at surgery were associated with endoscopic recurrence; all patients with clonality above 26.8% (18/57) had recurrence.

The CDR3 numbers 15 residues from cysteine through phenylalanine. Here the CDR3 DNA is all that survives: 45 bases in frame from base 1. This clone showed up just once. Its antigen target is currently unknown. No quality values exist for individual bases; no much larger clone is one base distant. The meaning of the sample's time point label: inflamed ileum from the surgical specimen. Eligible patients were adults with ileal or ileocolonic Crohn's disease who had an indication for ileocolonic resection. Whole ileal mucosal biopsies were stored frozen at -80°C before DNA extraction. A TRizol-based method was used to extract genomic DNA from the frozen whole biopsies, and the DNA was quantified with a NanoDrop 2000 spectrophotometer. Library construction relied on the immunoSEQ multiplex PCR assay. CDR3 regions were amplified from genomic DNA by Adaptive Biotechnology using a two-step, amplification bias-controlled multiplex PCR. The first PCR used primers for every V and J gene segment; the second PCR added barcodes and Illumina adapters. An Illumina instrument was used to sequence the CDR3 libraries. Concerning the study's data processing: Analysis combined the vendor-provided pipelines with custom analysis of raw data in R/Bioconductor under R version 3.3.0. Clonality, which ranges from 0 to 1, was calculated as the inverse of the normalised Shannon entropy across all productive clones. The repertoire share taken up by the top 100 clones defined high-frequency clones, and only clones that passed a 95% confidence test were kept. The Simpson index measured repertoire diversity, and the Morisita-Horn index measured overlap between samples. The clones in this table, taken by TCRdb from immuneACCESS, are in-frame only. Not every clone is retained; where verified, under half of the shortfall comes from an unresolved V gene, and the cause of the rest is unknown. The D gene and trimming were derived from the DNA, and the V and J assignments and clone size from that table. The sample table holds roughly 17,000 clones, of which under 95% were seen once. The ten largest clones represent roughly 7% of the sample.

The rearranged segments are TRBV21-1 and TRBJ2-5. TRBV21-1 is a recognized pseudogene. This TCR derives from an adult with Crohn's disease. Sequencing was carried out using ileal tissue. The CDR3 sequence is CASSKVYRIQETQYF. The sequenced DNA: TGTGCCAGCAGCAAAGTCTATCGGATCCAAGAGACCCAGTACTTC.